The 16 T cell receptor beta chains below all came from one sample that was sequenced in a study of blood T cell repertoires in COVID-19. Measured with immunoSEQ multiplex PCR; TCRdb has only the in-frame clones, and not every one. The repertoire has 450,000 to 600,000 clones, roughly 87% of them found once; the top ten carry about 0.65%. The sequenced material came from PBMCs or T cells enriched from blood (not recorded which). The receptor source for this set is a woman younger than 35 who had recovered from COVID-19.

The CDR3 DNA reads as TGTGCCTGGAGTGCTTGGACAGGGCAGGAGCAGTACTTC. It translates to CAWSAWTGQEQYF. The chain joins TRBV30 to TRBJ2-7; 8 bases map to TRBD1. The CDR3 spans 13 residues. J lost 7 bases, V lost 1 base, and 6 bases had no gene match. Germline V gene sequence: CDR1 GTSNPN, CDR2 SVGIG (reference sequence).

CDR3 sequence (DNA): TGTGCCAGCAGCCCGCACGGACAGGGGGCGAGAGAGACCCAGTACTTC. Protein product: CASSPHGQGARETQYF. V is TRBV5-6 and J is TRBJ2-5; 11 nucleotides line up with TRBD1. V lost 4 bases and J lost 4; bases outside the gene matches: 9. This CDR3 region has 16 residues. CDR1 and CDR2 (germline): SGHDT, YYEEEE.

The J gene is TRBJ1-6, the V gene TRBV7-3, with TRBD1 matching over 8 bases. The germline gives CDR1 SGHTA, CDR2 FQGTGA. CDR3 length: 14 amino acids. Unmatched junction bases numbered 2, after V lost 6 bases and J lost 4 bases. CDR3 DNA sequence: TGTGCCAGCAGTCAGGGGGCGTATAATTCACCCCTCCACTTT. It codes for CASSQGAYNSPLHF.

The rearrangement uses TRBV7-9 and TRBJ2-3; 8 nucleotides agree with TRBD2. CDR1 is SEHNR and CDR2 is FQNEAQ in the germline V gene (reference sequence). The CDR3 covers 16 residues. Losses at the gene ends were 1 base for V and 6 bases for J; bases not matched to a gene: 9. CDR3 nucleotide sequence: TGTGCCAGCAGCTTAGGTCCTAGCGGGCTAGAGGATACGCAGTATTTT. Its translation is CASSLGPSGLEDTQYF. Complete variable domain (other parts from reference TRBV7-9 and TRBJ2-3): DTGVSQNPRHKITKRGQNVTFRCDPISEHNRLYWYRQTLGQGPEFLTYFQNEAQLEKSRLLSDRFSAERPKGSFSTLEIQRTEQGDSAMYLCASSLGPSGLEDTQYFGPGTRLTVL.

The chain couples TRBV3-1 (or the pseudogene TRBV3-2) to TRBJ1-2, with D perhaps matching TRBD1 (5 bases). CDR1 is LGHDT and CDR2 is YNNKEL in the germline V gene (reference sequence). V lost 5 bases, J lost 9 bases, and 10 bases lay in between. The CDR3 loop spans 11 amino acids. CDR3 bases: TGTGCCAGCAGCTCCCGACAGAGCTACACCTTC. Residues: CASSSRQSYTF.

This clone was observed a few times. The rearrangement links TRBV19 to TRBJ1-2; D gene uncertain. This CDR3 has 14 residues. Trimming left V 2 bases short and J 2 bases short, with 9 bases between. Germline V CDR1 and CDR2: LNHDA, SQIVND (reference sequence). The DNA of the CDR3 is TGTGCCAGTAGTATATCGGGTGACAACTATGGCTACACCTTC. Translation: CASSISGDNYGYTF.

This rearrangement joins TRBV28 to TRBJ2-3; D may be TRBD1 (5 bases). Germline V gene lookup returns CDR1 MDHEN and CDR2 SYDVKM. The length of the CDR3 is 17 residues. Trimming left V 6 bases short and J 5 bases short, with 24 bases between. The CDR3 sequence: CASRFLGFEGVGDTQYF. The CDR3 nucleotides read TGTGCCAGCAGATTCCTCGGGTTTGAAGGGGTAGGAGATACGCAGTATTTT.

The gene calls are TRBV6-5 and TRBJ1-1; D not resolved. This CDR3 region has 13 residues. The germline V gene has CDR1 MNHEY and CDR2 SVGAGI. Trimming shortened V by 7 bases and J by 7 bases, and 16 bases separated the two germline ends. The CDR3 spells CASMSEVGFEAFF. The CDR3, as DNA: TGTGCCAGCATGTCAGAGGTCGGGTTTGAAGCTTTCTTT.

This chain links TRBV7-9 with TRBJ1-2, with a weak D call TRBD1 (5 bases). This CDR3 has 14 residues. The V gene lost 1 base and the J gene lost 6 bases, with 12 bases spanning the gap. The germline gives CDR1 SEHNR, CDR2 FQNEAQ (reference sequence). CDR3 DNA sequence: TGTGCCAGCAGCTTAGGAACAGGCCCCAATGGCTACACCTTC. Encoded protein: CASSLGTGPNGYTF.

The rearrangement uses TRBV6-5 and TRBJ2-7; TRBD2 aligns across 8 bases. The CDR3 consists of 13 residues. J lost 5 bases, V lost 8 bases, and 8 bases had no gene match. The germline V gene has CDR1 MNHEY and CDR2 SVGAGI. The CDR3 DNA follows: TGTGCCAGCGGCGGGAGGTGGGACGACGAGCAGTACTTC. Protein sequence: CASGGRWDDEQYF.

The chain links TRBV14 to TRBJ1-2; D is unresolved. Trimming took off 1 base at V and 8 bases at J, with 20 bases between the two ends. The CDR3 is 16 residues long. Germline V gene lookup returns CDR1 SGHDN and CDR2 FVKESK. Written as DNA, the CDR3 is TGTGCCAGCAGCCAAGGCGACGGATTATTTAGACTAGGCTACACCTTC. It codes for CASSQGDGLFRLGYTF. Complete variable domain (other parts from reference TRBV14 and TRBJ1-2): EAGVTQFPSHSVIEKGQTVTLRCDPISGHDNLYWYRRVMGKEIKFLLHFVKESKQDESGMPNNRFLAERTGGTYSTLKVQPAELEDSGVYFCASSQGDGLFRLGYTFGSGTRLTVV.

The chain carries TRBV19 and TRBJ1-4; TRBD1 agrees at 11 bases. The V gene end was trimmed by 7 bases and the J gene end by 4 bases; junction bases not matched to a gene: 17. The CDR3 is 19 residues long. Germline V gene lookup returns CDR1 LNHDA and CDR2 SQIVND (reference sequence). CDR3 DNA sequence: TGTGCCAGTATTCGGGTCCCCCGGGACAGGGGGTCTTATAATGAAAAACTGTTTTTT. It encodes CASIRVPRDRGSYNEKLFF.

This clone was recorded many times. The chain links TRBV6-1 to TRBJ1-6; D gene ambiguous. V was shortened by 2 bases and J by 5 bases, with 10 bases between the two germline ends. CDR3 length: 15 residues. Germline V gives CDR1 MNHNS, CDR2 SASEGT. The CDR3 reads CASSESSGNNSPLHF. The DNA for the CDR3 is TGTGCCAGCAGTGAATCATCCGGGAATAATTCACCCCTCCACTTT.

The V gene is TRBV5-1, the J gene TRBJ2-2, with 8 bases that match TRBD1. CDR1 and CDR2 from the germline V gene are SGHRS and YFSETQ. There are 17 residues in the CDR3. V lost 3 bases and J lost 3; bases outside the gene matches: 10. For the CDR3, the DNA is TGCGCCAGCAGCTCAAGATCCGGGACAGGCGACACCGGGGAGCTGTTTTTT. Translated, it gives CASSSRSGTGDTGELFF.

The CDR3 region has the DNA TGTGCCAGCAGTTTCGCCCAGGGAAACACCGGGGAGCTGTTTTTT. Amino acid sequence: CASSFAQGNTGELFF. The chain has TRBV28 and TRBJ2-2; tentatively, D is TRBD1 (5 bases). CDR3 length: 15 residues. Germline V lookup: CDR1 MDHEN, CDR2 SYDVKM. V was cut by 3 bases and J by 2 bases, with 10 bases left in between.

With respect to this clone: In the same sample, other DNA sequences code for this CDR3. The chain couples TRBV19 to TRBJ1-5; TRBD1 aligns across 9 bases. CDR1 is LNHDA and CDR2 is SQIVND in the germline V gene (reference sequence). The CDR3 has 12 amino acids. The J segment lost 7 bases and the V segment lost 8 bases, leaving 3 bases of the junction unmatched. The CDR3 nucleotides read TGTGCCAGTCGGGACAGGGACCAGCCCCAGCATTTT. Amino acids: CASRDRDQPQHF.